What follows are 32 T cell receptor beta chains derived from one specimen sequenced in a study of cytomegalovirus exposure and HLA in healthy donors. The PCR ran on 60 Vbeta and 13 Jbeta primers. TCRdb's copy holds only in-frame clones and misses some; the assay was immunoSEQ multiplex PCR. The sample shows more than 85,000 clones, about 60% of them seen only once. The sample comprised PBMCs. These receptors came from a human donor in good health.

This clone was counted between two and nine times. At one of its ends the junction is not consistent with the germline gene, which may arise from a read error. The rearrangement links TRBV6-6 to TRBJ1-3; no definite D call. This CDR3 is built from 12 residues. The V gene's germline CDR1 is MNHNY and CDR2 SVGAGI (reference sequence). The CDR3 DNA is TGTGCCAGCAGTATACTTGGAGACACCATATATTTT. Translating gives CASSILGDTIYF.

The chain carries TRBV18 and TRBJ2-5, with D perhaps matching TRBD1 (5 bases). This CDR3 is built from 13 residues. The germline V and J ends were trimmed by 3 bases and 5 bases, with 10 bases remaining between them. From germline, CDR1 is KGHSH and CDR2 LQKENI. The CDR3 DNA follows: TGTGCCAGCTCACCCAGGGTATTGGAGACCCAGTACTTC. It translates to CASSPRVLETQYF.

This chain uses TRBV2 with TRBJ1-5; 9 bases agree with TRBD1. CDR3 length: 16 amino acids. Per the germline V gene, CDR1 is SNHLY and CDR2 is FYNNEI. V was clipped by 6 bases and J by 0 bases; unmatched bases: 6. The CDR3 bases are TGTGCCAGCAGGGACAGGGGACACTATAGCAATCAGCCCCAGCATTTT. Protein: CASRDRGHYSNQPQHF.

The chain employs TRBV29-1 and TRBJ2-4, with 13 nucleotides matching TRBD2. CDR1 and CDR2 (germline): SQVTM, ANQGSEA. The length of the CDR3 is 14 residues. The V segment lost 7 bases and the J segment 9 bases; nucleotides outside the gene matches: 9. CDR3 region: CSARLAGGPGIQYF. The CDR3 DNA reads TGCAGCGCCAGACTAGCGGGAGGCCCTGGCATTCAGTACTTC.

This clone was detected only a few times. The chain links TRBV5-1 to TRBJ1-2, with TRBD1 matching 7 bases. Losses at the gene ends were 2 bases for V and 5 bases for J; bases not matched to a gene: 6. The germline CDR1 and CDR2 sequences are SGHRS and YFSETQ. CDR3 length equals 14 residues. Here the CDR3 DNA reads TGCGCCAGCAGCTTTGACGGGACAGAATATGGCTACACCTTC. The encoded protein is CASSFDGTEYGYTF.

This chain uses TRBV2 with TRBJ2-7, with a weak D call TRBD1 (6 bases). Trimming left V 6 bases short and J 2 bases short, with 11 bases between. The CDR3 is 13 amino acids. Germline V lookup: CDR1 SNHLY, CDR2 FYNNEI. DNA of the CDR3: TGTGCCAGCAGGCCGACAGGTCCCTACGAGCAGTACTTC. The encoded protein is CASRPTGPYEQYF.

The chain joins TRBV19 to TRBJ2-7; TRBD1 aligns across 7 bases. Unmatched junction bases numbered 11, after V lost 5 bases and J lost 4 bases. The length of the CDR3 is 15 residues. The germline V gene encodes CDR1 LNHDA and CDR2 SQIVND (reference sequence). The CDR3 spells CASSLPGTATYEQYF. CDR3 in DNA: TGTGCCAGTAGTCTTCCCGGGACAGCGACGTACGAGCAGTACTTC.

This clone was seen only once. This chain joins TRBV5-1 and TRBJ2-1; possible D gene TRBD2, 5 bases. The V end was cut by 1 base, the J end by 5 bases, with 13 bases between. There are 15 residues in the CDR3. CDR1 and CDR2 from the germline V gene are SGHRS and YFSETQ. The CDR3 DNA reads TGCGCCAGCAGCTTGAATGGAGGCAGACACAATGAGCAGTTCTTC. This gives the protein CASSLNGGRHNEQFF.

The count of this clone is one. The chain joins TRBV29-1 to TRBJ2-7; D ambiguous. The CDR3 runs to 12 residues. V lost 5 bases, J lost 2 bases, and 10 bases lay in between. Germline CDR1 SQVTM, CDR2 ANQGSEA. This CDR3 is CSVLAEAYEQYF. As DNA, the CDR3 is TGCAGCGTTCTGGCGGAAGCCTACGAGCAGTACTTC.

This clone has just one count. CDR3 protein: CASSPRLGQPSTEAFF. CDR3 DNA sequence: TGTGCCAGCAGCCCCCGTCTCGGACAGCCAAGCACTGAAGCTTTCTTT. The rearrangement uses TRBV5-8 and TRBJ1-1, with D possibly matching TRBD1 (6 bases). The CDR3 sequence is 16 residues long. Trimming took off 4 bases at V and 4 bases at J, with 20 bases between the two ends. The germline V gene has CDR1 SGHTS and CDR2 YDEGEE.

This chain uses TRBV19 with TRBJ2-7; a possible D gene is TRBD1 (5 bases). The CDR3 loop spans 14 amino acids. Per the germline V gene, CDR1 is LNHDA and CDR2 is SQIVND (reference sequence). V lost 5 bases and J lost 0, with 11 bases in between. Here the CDR3 reads CASSLRDSSYEQYF. The CDR3 DNA sequence: TGTGCCAGTAGTCTTCGCGACAGCTCCTACGAGCAGTACTTC.

The chain combines TRBV4-1 with TRBJ1-1; possible D gene TRBD1, 6 bases. The germline V gene encodes CDR1 MGHRA and CDR2 YSYEKL. V was trimmed by 4 bases and J by 7 bases, leaving 22 bases between them. The CDR3 totals 16 residues. CDR3: CASSPITLTGQGEAFF. The CDR3 DNA reads as TGCGCCAGCAGCCCCATAACACTTACGGGACAAGGTGAAGCTTTCTTT.

This chain joins TRBV27 and TRBJ1-1; TRBD1 matches 8 bases. CDR3 length: 14 residues. Per germline, CDR1 MNHEY and CDR2 SMNVEV (reference sequence). V lost 3 bases to trimming and J lost 5 bases; unmatched junction nucleotides: 5. The CDR3 spells CASSFQGARTEAFF. The CDR3 nucleotides read TGTGCCAGCAGTTTTCAGGGGGCGAGGACTGAAGCTTTCTTT.

The chain has TRBV2 and TRBJ2-3; perhaps TRBD1 as D (8 bases). The CDR3 is 13 residues long. V gave up 11 bases and J gave up 3 bases, with 15 bases separating them. Germline CDR1 and CDR2: SNHLY and FYNNEI. The CDR3 sequence is CAWEGQVTDTQYF. The CDR3 DNA sequence: TGTGCCTGGGAGGGACAGGTTACAGATACGCAGTATTTT.

The rearrangement joins TRBV2 to TRBJ2-1; 7 nucleotides line up with TRBD2. The V and J ends lost 5 bases and 5 bases, in that order; junction bases with no gene match: 9. The CDR3 contains 15 residues. The germline gives CDR1 SNHLY, CDR2 FYNNEI. CDR3 DNA: TGTGCCAGCAGTCAGCTGGGACTACAAAACAATGAGCAGTTCTTC. It translates to CASSQLGLQNNEQFF.

The chain employs TRBV5-6 and TRBJ1-1; 11 nucleotides align to TRBD1. CDR3 length equals 14 residues. V was clipped by 3 bases and J by 7 bases; unmatched bases: 5. Germline V gene sequence: CDR1 SGHDT, CDR2 YYEEEE. CDR3 bases: TGTGCCAGCAGCTCACCGGGACAGGGGGTTGAAGCTTTCTTT. This codes for CASSSPGQGVEAFF.

In this sample, this clone turned up once. This chain connects TRBV14 to TRBJ2-1, with 8 bases identical to TRBD2. The CDR3 runs 15 residues. Trimming at V came to 5 bases and at J to 3 bases, leaving 6 bases not matched to a gene. From germline, CDR1 is SGHDN and CDR2 FVKESK. CDR3 bases: TGTGCCAGCAGCGCCAGCGGGAGAGTCTACAATGAGCAGTTCTTC. It yields the protein CASSASGRVYNEQFF.

The rearrangement uses TRBV2 and TRBJ2-1, with D maybe TRBD2 (5 bases). The germline CDR1 and CDR2 sequences are SNHLY and FYNNEI. The V end was cut by 4 bases, the J end by 15 bases, with 10 bases between. CDR3 length: 10 amino acids. The CDR3 DNA follows: TGTGCCAGCAGTGGCGTAGCGTGGTTCTTC. Protein product: CASSGVAWFF.

V usage is TRBV7-5 and J usage is TRBJ2-7; TRBD1 is the table's D call and was not checked against the DNA. TRBV7-5 is assigned pseudogene status. The length of the CDR3 is 19 residues. The CDR3 sequence: CVRSLPTNPGQPDPYEQYF. The CDR3, as DNA: TGTGTCAGAAGCCTACCTACTAATCCCGGACAGCCCGACCCCTACGAGCAGTACTTC.

V usage is TRBV10-3 and J usage is TRBJ2-1, with 7 bases matching TRBD2. Germline V gene lookup returns CDR1 ENHRY and CDR2 SYGVKD. This CDR3 is built from 14 residues. Trimming at V came to 4 bases and at J to 6 bases, leaving 6 bases not matched to a gene. This CDR3 reads CAISGASGGNEQFF. The CDR3 region has the DNA TGTGCCATCAGTGGGGCCTCGGGGGGCAATGAGCAGTTCTTC.

The V and J genes are TRBV7-9 and TRBJ2-2, with TRBD2 matching over 8 bases. CDR1 SEHNR and CDR2 FQNEAQ come from the germline V gene (reference sequence). The CDR3 is 16 residues long. The junction had 8 bases not matched to a gene; V was cut back by 3 bases and J by 5 bases. CDR3 sequence: CASSFTGGPPTGELFF. Written as DNA, the CDR3 is TGTGCCAGCAGCTTCACGGGAGGGCCCCCAACCGGGGAGCTGTTTTTT.

This clone was recorded only once. The chain couples TRBV5-5 to TRBJ2-6; tentatively, D is TRBD1 (5 bases). Trimming removed 4 bases from V and 0 bases from J, with 8 bases in between. The length of the CDR3 is 15 residues. Germline-derived CDR1 and CDR2 are SGHKS and YYEKEE (reference sequence). The CDR3 loop is CASSVQGSGANVLTF. Here the CDR3 DNA reads TGTGCCAGCAGCGTTCAGGGCTCTGGGGCCAACGTCCTGACTTTC.

The chain carries TRBV28 and TRBJ2-3, with TRBD1 matching over 9 bases. CDR3 size: 16 residues. Germline V CDR1 and CDR2: MDHEN, SYDVKM. J gave up 4 bases and V 5 bases, and 10 bases lay outside the gene matches. CDR3: CASSTPDRGDADTQYF. DNA for the CDR3: TGTGCCAGCAGTACCCCCGACAGGGGGGATGCAGATACGCAGTATTTT.

This clone was recorded a few times. The chain uses TRBV7-2 and TRBJ2-3; D is undetermined. The CDR3 has 16 residues. The germline V gene has CDR1 SGHTA and CDR2 FQGNSA. The V and J ends lost 7 bases and 6 bases respectively, with 23 bases between them. In nucleotides, the CDR3 is TGTGCCAGCACCAAAATTGGCCTCGCTCTCGTGGATACGCAGTATTTT. This codes for CASTKIGLALVDTQYF.

By share of the sample, this clone is medium-sized. This chain connects TRBV19 to TRBJ1-1; D is unclear. The CDR3 is 14 residues long. V was pared by 0 bases and J by 1 base, with 6 bases between. Germline CDR1 is LNHDA and CDR2 is SQIVND (reference sequence). The CDR3 DNA sequence: TGTGCCAGTAGTATAGATGGAGGGAACACTGAAGCTTTCTTT. Translation gives CASSIDGGNTEAFF. The full variable domain, rest sourced from reference TRBV19 and TRBJ1-1, is DGGITQSPKYLFRKEGQNVTLSCEQNLNHDAMYWYRQDPGQGLRLIYYSQIVNDFQKGDIAEGYSVSREKKESFPLTVTSAQKNPTAFYLCASSIDGGNTEAFFGQGTRLTVV.

This rearrangement joins TRBV11-3 to TRBJ2-2, with 8 bases fitting TRBD1. This CDR3 is 15 amino acids long. Germline CDR1 is SGHNT and CDR2 is YENEEA. The V and J ends lost 3 bases and 4 bases, in that order; junction bases with no gene match: 4. CDR3 DNA sequence: TGTGCCAGCAGCTTCCAGGGGGCAGGCACCGGGGAGCTGTTTTTT. This sequence encodes CASSFQGAGTGELFF.

The chain has TRBV12-5 and TRBJ1-5; D not resolved. Looked up from germline, CDR1 is LGHNT and CDR2 is FRNRAP. V shed 5 bases and J shed 0 bases, with 2 bases lying between them. CDR3 length: 12 amino acids. CDR3 DNA sequence: TGTGCTAGTGGTCGTAGCAATCAGCCCCAGCATTTT. Amino acid sequence: CASGRSNQPQHF.

This rearrangement joins TRBV14 to TRBJ2-1; TRBD2 matches 11 bases. Germline V lookup: CDR1 SGHDN, CDR2 FVKESK. The V segment lost 6 bases and the J segment 6 bases; nucleotides outside the gene matches: 7. This CDR3 region has 15 residues. CDR3 sequence reads: CASSLLAGGINEQFF. The CDR3 DNA follows: TGTGCCAGCAGTCTTCTAGCGGGAGGTATCAATGAGCAGTTCTTC.

This clone was seen a few times. The chain carries TRBV11-3 and TRBJ2-7; 10 bases are shared with TRBD1. The CDR3 is made up of 14 amino acids. Germline V CDR1 and CDR2: SGHNT, YENEEA. Trimming removed 3 bases from V and 4 bases from J; junction bases left unmatched: 3. The CDR3 sequence: CASSLTGGVYEQYF. As DNA, the CDR3 is TGTGCCAGCAGCTTGACAGGGGGCGTATACGAGCAGTACTTC.

The V and J genes are TRBV2 and TRBJ2-7; a possible D gene is TRBD2 (5 bases). The germline V gene encodes CDR1 SNHLY and CDR2 FYNNEI. The CDR3 is 10 amino acids. The V gene lost 11 bases and the J gene lost 3 bases, with 8 bases spanning the gap. CDR3 bases: TGTGCCGCGGGCGACTACGAGCAGTACTTC. Its protein is CAAGDYEQYF.

The genes are TRBV6-1 and TRBJ1-2; no definite D call. This CDR3 comprises 14 residues. Trimming took off 0 bases at V and 2 bases at J, with 7 bases between the two ends. Germline V gene lookup returns CDR1 MNHNS and CDR2 SASEGT. The CDR3 DNA follows: TGTGCCAGCAGTGAAGCCTTGGAGAACTATGGCTACACCTTC. This codes for CASSEALENYGYTF.

This clone appeared once. The chain carries TRBV30 and TRBJ2-1; perhaps TRBD2 as D (5 bases). Germline CDR1 and CDR2: GTSNPN and SVGIG (reference sequence). Trimming left V 8 bases short and J 7 bases short, with 15 bases between. This CDR3 contains 12 residues. The CDR3: CALLLSVNEQFF. The CDR3 DNA reads as TGTGCCCTCCTCCTTAGCGTGAATGAGCAGTTCTTC. The full variable domain, with the rest looked up from reference TRBV30 and TRBJ2-1, is SQTIHQWPATLVQPVGSPLSLECTVEGTSNPNLYWYRQAAGRGLQLLFYSVGIGQISSEVPQNLSASRPQDRQFILSSKKLLLSDSGFYLCALLLSVNEQFFGPGTRLTVL.